These 25 T cell receptor beta chains share one sample of origin, sequenced in a study of T-cell memory formation after mild COVID-19. TCRdb re-called the 5' RACE reads through MiXCR, storing one row per CDR3 protein. This table has roughly 170,000 distinct CDR3 sequences, around 20% appearing once. The sequencing input was PBMCs or a T cell subset sorted from them (not recorded which). The source is a young man who had mild COVID-19 (a few samples of this study predate the infection). Cell type and time point are not known.

V usage is TRBV5-1 and J usage is TRBJ2-1; 12 positions agree with TRBD2. The junction had 4 bases not matched to a gene; V was cut back by 0 bases and J by 0 bases. The CDR3 covers 18 residues. Germline V gene data show CDR1 as SGHRS and CDR2 as YFSETQ. This CDR3 is CASSLGLAGDSSYNEQFF. DNA of the CDR3: TGCGCCAGCAGCTTGGGACTAGCGGGGGATTCCTCCTACAATGAGCAGTTCTTC.

The genes are TRBV20-1 and TRBJ1-1; 8 bases map to TRBD1. CDR3 length: 14 residues. With V trimmed by 0 bases and J by 5 bases, 5 bases remained unmatched. Germline V gene lookup returns CDR1 DFQATT and CDR2 SNEGSKA (reference sequence). CDR3 in DNA: TGCAGTGCTAGAGATACCCAGGGGGCGACTGAAGCTTTCTTT. Amino acid sequence: CSARDTQGATEAFF.

The table lists this clonotype with a few counts. The gene calls are TRBV7-9 and TRBJ2-3; D is possibly TRBD2 (6 bases). The CDR3 is 14 amino acids. V was cut by 3 bases and J by 4 bases, with 11 bases left in between. Germline V gene lookup returns CDR1 SEHNR and CDR2 FQNEAQ (reference sequence). CDR3 loop: CASSLEGRSDTQYF. In DNA form, the CDR3 reads TGTGCCAGCAGCTTGGAGGGGCGCTCAGATACGCAGTATTTT.

The chain carries TRBV18 and TRBJ2-7; possibly TRBD2 for D (6 bases). The CDR3 loop spans 14 amino acids. Trimming removed 3 bases from V and 6 bases from J, with 15 bases in between. Looked up from germline, CDR1 is KGHSH and CDR2 is LQKENI. The chain's CDR3 is CASSPRIGGFEQYV. CDR3 nucleotides: TGTGCCAGCTCACCCCGAATAGGAGGGTTCGAGCAGTACGTC.

The chain uses TRBV6-9 and TRBJ1-5, with D maybe TRBD1 (6 bases). The CDR3 loop spans 14 amino acids. CDR1 and CDR2 (germline): MNHGY, SVAAGI. Deletions cut 8 bases from V and 7 bases from J, with 18 bases between. CDR3 amino acids: CASPYERGGQPQHF. The CDR3 DNA follows: TGTGCCAGCCCCTACGAACGCGGGGGCCAGCCCCAGCATTTT.

CDR3 sequence: CASSTTGGQGTEQYF. The CDR3 DNA follows: TGTGCCAGCAGCACAACCGGGGGACAGGGTACCGAGCAGTACTTC. The V and J genes are TRBV7-6 and TRBJ2-7; 9 bases align to TRBD1. This CDR3 is built from 15 residues. V shed 5 bases and J 6 bases; nucleotides not matched to a gene: 11. Germline CDR1 is SGHVS and CDR2 is FNYEAQ.

CDR3 DNA sequence: TGCAGTGCTAGTAGGGATCGGGCTGGAAACACCATATATTTT. This sequence encodes CSASRDRAGNTIYF. V gene TRBV20-1 combines with J gene TRBJ1-3; D unresolved. The germline V gene has CDR1 DFQATT and CDR2 SNEGSKA (reference sequence). V was cut by 3 bases and J by 2 bases, with 11 bases left in between. The CDR3 is made up of 14 amino acids.

This clonotype was observed a handful of times. V is TRBV9 and J is TRBJ2-7; D is unresolved. The CDR3 is made up of 15 amino acids. V dropped 0 bases and J dropped 4 bases, with 14 bases sitting between them. From germline, CDR1 is SGDLS and CDR2 YYNGEE. DNA for the CDR3: TGTGCCAGCAGCGTAGGGGCTAGAACTCCTTACGAGCAGTACTTC. This translates into CASSVGARTPYEQYF.

The V call is TRBV5-1, the J call TRBJ2-1; the match to TRBD2 covers 8 bases. Trimming took 6 bases from V and 6 from J; bases not matched to a gene: 11. The V gene's germline CDR1 is SGHRS and CDR2 YFSETQ. CDR3 length: 15 amino acids. As DNA, the CDR3 is TGCGCCAGCACAATCCTTTCCCTAGCGGGCAATGAGCAGTTCTTC. This translates into CASTILSLAGNEQFF. The full variable domain, in which reference TRBV5-1 and TRBJ2-1 provide the parts outside the CDR3, is KAGVTQTPRYLIKTRGQQVTLSCSPISGHRSVSWYQQTPGQGLQFLFEYFSETQRNKGNFPGRFSGRQFSNSRSEMNVSTLELGDSALYLCASTILSLAGNEQFFGPGTRLTVL.

The table lists this clonotype with a few counts. The chain has TRBV5-5 and TRBJ1-6; D not certain. Looked up from germline, CDR1 is SGHKS and CDR2 is YYEKEE (reference sequence). V was shortened by 4 bases and J by 7 bases, with 12 bases between the two germline ends. There are 14 residues in the CDR3. The CDR3: CASSLPYSNSPLHF. As DNA, the CDR3 is TGTGCCAGCAGCCTGCCCTACTCGAATTCACCCCTCCACTTT. Full variable domain (outside the CDR3, taken from reference TRBV5-5 and TRBJ1-6): DAGVTQSPTHLIKTRGQQVTLRCSPISGHKSVSWYQQVLGQGPQFIFQYYEKEERGRGNFPDRFSARQFPNYSSELNVNALLLGDSALYLCASSLPYSNSPLHFGNGTRLTVT.

The chain is built from TRBV3-1 and TRBJ2-6; the match to TRBD1 covers 9 bases. The V gene's germline CDR1 is LGHDT and CDR2 YNNKEL (reference sequence). V shed 6 bases and J 0 bases; nucleotides not matched to a gene: 9. The CDR3 is 18 amino acids. The CDR3 reads CASRPGTGSFSGANVLTF. The CDR3 DNA reads TGTGCCAGCAGGCCCGGGACAGGGTCTTTCTCTGGGGCCAACGTCCTGACTTTC.

This clonotype was seen a handful of times. The gene calls are TRBV5-1 and TRBJ2-3; D tentatively reads TRBD1 or TRBD2 (5 bases each). Between the trimmed V and J ends, which lost 4 bases and 7 bases, there was a span of 19 bases. Germline-derived CDR1 and CDR2 are SGHRS and YFSETQ. This CDR3 is built from 15 residues. In DNA form, the CDR3 reads TGCGCCAGCAGCACCGGGACGCCGGGCAGGAATACGCAGTATTTT. It encodes CASSTGTPGRNTQYF. Together with reference TRBV5-1 and TRBJ2-3, the CDR3 gives the full variable domain: KAGVTQTPRYLIKTRGQQVTLSCSPISGHRSVSWYQQTPGQGLQFLFEYFSETQRNKGNFPGRFSGRQFSNSRSEMNVSTLELGDSALYLCASSTGTPGRNTQYFGPGTRLTVL.

The table lists this clonotype with many counts. This chain uses TRBV12-3 or TRBV12-4 with TRBJ2-4; unclear D gene. V shed 1 base and J shed 2 bases, with 6 bases lying between them. The CDR3 totals 14 residues. The CDR3 loop reads CASSLGQSKNIQYF. CDR3 nucleotide sequence: TGTGCCAGCAGTTTAGGGCAGTCCAAAAACATTCAGTACTTC.

This clonotype appeared once. This rearrangement joins TRBV5-1 to TRBJ2-5; 8 bases are shared with TRBD2. Losses at the gene ends were 1 base for V and 5 bases for J; bases not matched to a gene: 10. CDR1 and CDR2 (germline): SGHRS, YFSETQ. This CDR3 has 16 residues. The chain's CDR3 is CASSLMAGRGGETQYF. CDR3 sequence (DNA): TGCGCCAGCAGCTTGATGGCCGGGAGGGGCGGGGAGACCCAGTACTTC.

In nucleotides, the CDR3 is TGTGCCAGCAGTACACAGGGGGAAAATCAGCCCCAGCATTTT. Its translation: CASSTQGENQPQHF. The chain has TRBV2 and TRBJ1-5; TRBD1 agrees at 8 bases. The CDR3 spans 14 residues. In germline, CDR1 is SNHLY, CDR2 FYNNEI. V lost 5 bases to trimming and J lost 4 bases; unmatched junction nucleotides: 4.

The chain is built from TRBV6-2 or TRBV6-3 and TRBJ1-6, with TRBD1 as a possible D gene (5 bases). Trimming shortened V by 0 bases and J by 7 bases, and 16 bases separated the two germline ends. Germline assignment: CDR1 MNHEY and CDR2 SVGEGT. There are 17 residues in the CDR3. The CDR3 region has the DNA TGTGCCAGCAGTTACTCCCCCTCCGGGACGGTGAATTCACCCCTCCACTTT. It yields the protein CASSYSPSGTVNSPLHF.

The genes are TRBV20-1 and TRBJ2-7; D unclear. This CDR3 spans 13 amino acids. CDR1 and CDR2 (germline): DFQATT, SNEGSKA (reference sequence). The ends were cut back, 6 bases at V and 3 bases at J, with 15 bases in the middle. CDR3 DNA: TGCAGTGCCGTAGAGACAAGCATCTACGAGCAGTACGTC. It encodes CSAVETSIYEQYV.

This sequence joins TRBV10-3 and TRBJ1-2, with D possibly being TRBD1 (5 bases). Trimming cost V 4 bases and J 3 bases, with 15 bases left between them. This CDR3 is 15 amino acids long. Germline-derived CDR1 and CDR2 are ENHRY and SYGVKD. CDR3 bases: TGTGCCATCAGTGGGAGTGTAAGGGGTGACTATGGCTACACCTTC. Translated, it gives CAISGSVRGDYGYTF.

This clonotype has just a few counts. The V call is TRBV27, the J call TRBJ1-2; D uncertain. V dropped 6 bases and J dropped 0 bases, with 14 bases sitting between them. CDR3 length equals 15 residues. Looked up from germline, CDR1 is MNHEY and CDR2 is SMNVEV (reference sequence). The CDR3 region is CASRSGAKANYGYTF. CDR3 nucleotide sequence: TGTGCCAGCAGATCCGGAGCGAAAGCTAACTATGGCTACACCTTC.

The chain carries TRBV12-3 or TRBV12-4 and TRBJ1-5; D gene unclear. The CDR3 runs to 15 residues. V lost 6 bases and J 7 bases, leaving 19 bases between the germline ends. The CDR3 spells CASSESTLRAQPQHF. CDR3 nucleotides: TGTGCCAGCAGCGAATCTACATTACGCGCCCAGCCCCAGCATTTT.

The table lists this clonotype with a few counts. The chain couples TRBV25-1 to TRBJ2-2; D could derive from TRBD1 or TRBD2 (5 bases each). Deletions cut 1 base from V and 3 bases from J, with 9 bases between. Germline lookup yields CDR1 MGHDK and CDR2 SYGVNS. CDR3 size: 15 residues. The chain's CDR3 is CASSEFRGDTGELFF. In DNA form, the CDR3 reads TGTGCCAGCAGTGAATTTAGGGGAGACACCGGGGAGCTGTTTTTT.

This clonotype has a handful of counts. This chain joins TRBV6-5 and TRBJ2-2; D possibly corresponds to TRBD1 (5 bases). V was trimmed by 0 bases and J by 5 bases, leaving 19 bases between them. The germline gives CDR1 MNHEY, CDR2 SVGAGI. The CDR3 contains 18 residues. In DNA form, the CDR3 reads TGTGCCAGCAGTTACTCGTCTATCTACCAGGGCCTGACCGGGGAGCTGTTTTTT. Its protein is CASSYSSIYQGLTGELFF.

This clonotype was counted a few times. The chain employs TRBV20-1 and TRBJ1-1, with D uncertain. The germline V gene has CDR1 DFQATT and CDR2 SNEGSKA (reference sequence). With 1 base removed from V and 2 bases from J, the gap between germline ends came to 8 bases. This CDR3 contains 13 residues. The CDR3 coding sequence is TGCAGTGCTAGAGGGTCCCTTAACACTGAAGCTTTCTTT. Translation gives CSARGSLNTEAFF.

CDR3 loop: CASSRDQVNTGELFF. The DNA of the CDR3 is TGCGCCAGCAGTCGAGACCAGGTGAACACCGGGGAGCTGTTTTTT. The rearrangement uses TRBV5-1 and TRBJ2-2; D is undetermined. The CDR3 sequence is 15 residues long. CDR1 is SGHRS, CDR2 YFSETQ, per germline. The V gene lost 5 bases and the J gene lost 1 base, with 12 bases spanning the gap.

This clonotype was counted between two and nine times. This chain uses TRBV3-1 with TRBJ1-3; D is unresolved. This CDR3 contains 12 residues. V lost 4 bases to trimming and J lost 4 bases, with 5 bases between them. Per the germline V gene, CDR1 is LGHDT and CDR2 is YNNKEL (reference sequence). The CDR3 nucleotides read TGTGCCAGCAGCCTACAGGGAAACACCATATATTTT. It specifies CASSLQGNTIYF.